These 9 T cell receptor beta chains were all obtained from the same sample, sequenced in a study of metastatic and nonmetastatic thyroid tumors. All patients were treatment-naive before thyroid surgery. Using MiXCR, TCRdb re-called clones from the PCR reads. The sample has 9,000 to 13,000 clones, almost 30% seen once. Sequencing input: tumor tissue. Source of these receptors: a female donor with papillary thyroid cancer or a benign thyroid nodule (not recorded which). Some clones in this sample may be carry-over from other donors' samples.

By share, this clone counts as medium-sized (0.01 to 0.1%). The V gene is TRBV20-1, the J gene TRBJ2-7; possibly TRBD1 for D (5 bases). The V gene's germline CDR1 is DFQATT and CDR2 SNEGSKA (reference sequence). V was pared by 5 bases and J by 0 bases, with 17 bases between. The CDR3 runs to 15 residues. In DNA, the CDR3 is TGCAGTGCTGAAACGACAGAAGGCGGCTCCTACGAGCAGTACTTC. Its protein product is CSAETTEGGSYEQYF.

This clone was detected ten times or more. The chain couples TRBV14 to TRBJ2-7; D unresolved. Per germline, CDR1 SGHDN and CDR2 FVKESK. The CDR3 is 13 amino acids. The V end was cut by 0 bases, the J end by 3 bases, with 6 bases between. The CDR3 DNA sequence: TGTGCCAGCAGCCAAGATGCTCTCTACGAGCAGTACTTC. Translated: CASSQDALYEQYF.

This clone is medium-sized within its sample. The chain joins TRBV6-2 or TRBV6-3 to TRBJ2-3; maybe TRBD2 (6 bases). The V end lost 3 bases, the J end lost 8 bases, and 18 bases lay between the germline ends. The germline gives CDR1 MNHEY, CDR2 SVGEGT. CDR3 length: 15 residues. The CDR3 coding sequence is TGTGCCAGCAGTTATGGGGACTGTCCCTGCGGTACGCAGTATTTT. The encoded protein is CASSYGDCPCGTQYF.

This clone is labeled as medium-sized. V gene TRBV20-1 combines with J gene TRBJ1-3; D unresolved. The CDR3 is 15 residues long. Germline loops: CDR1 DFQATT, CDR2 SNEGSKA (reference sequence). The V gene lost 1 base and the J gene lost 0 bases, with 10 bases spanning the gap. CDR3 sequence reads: CSARADGSSGNTIYF. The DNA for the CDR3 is TGCAGTGCTAGAGCCGACGGGAGCTCTGGAAACACCATATATTTT.

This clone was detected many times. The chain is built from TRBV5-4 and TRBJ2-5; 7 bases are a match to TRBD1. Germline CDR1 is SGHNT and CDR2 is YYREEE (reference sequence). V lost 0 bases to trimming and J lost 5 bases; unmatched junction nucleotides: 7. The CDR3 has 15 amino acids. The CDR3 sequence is CASSLASRGLETQYF. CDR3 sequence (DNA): TGTGCCAGCAGCTTGGCCTCAAGGGGGCTGGAGACCCAGTACTTC.

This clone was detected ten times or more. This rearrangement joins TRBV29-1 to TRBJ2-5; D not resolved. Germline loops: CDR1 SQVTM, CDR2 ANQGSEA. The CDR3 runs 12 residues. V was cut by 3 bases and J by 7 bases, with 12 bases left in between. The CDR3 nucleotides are TGCAGCGTTGAGAGTCAGCTTGGGACCCAGTACTTC. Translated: CSVESQLGTQYF. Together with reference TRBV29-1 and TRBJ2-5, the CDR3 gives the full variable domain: SAVISQKPSRDICQRGTSLTIQCQVDSQVTMMFWYRQQPGQSLTLIATANQGSEATYESGFVIDKFPISRPNLTFSTLTVSNMSPEDSSIYLCSVESQLGTQYFGPGTRLLVL.

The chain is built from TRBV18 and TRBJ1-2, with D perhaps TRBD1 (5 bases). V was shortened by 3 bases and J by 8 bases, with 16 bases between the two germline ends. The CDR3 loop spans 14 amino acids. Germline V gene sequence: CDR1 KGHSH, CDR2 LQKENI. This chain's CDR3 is CASSPGLPDLGYTF. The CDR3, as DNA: TGTGCCAGCTCACCGGGACTCCCGGATCTGGGCTACACCTTC.

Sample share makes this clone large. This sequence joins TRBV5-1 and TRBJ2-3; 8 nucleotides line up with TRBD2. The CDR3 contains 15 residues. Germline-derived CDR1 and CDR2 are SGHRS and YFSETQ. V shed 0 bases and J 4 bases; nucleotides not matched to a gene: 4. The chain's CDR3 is CASSLVGLAADTQYF. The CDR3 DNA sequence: TGCGCCAGCAGCTTGGTCGGACTAGCCGCAGATACGCAGTATTTT. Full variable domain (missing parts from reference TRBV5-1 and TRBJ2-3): KAGVTQTPRYLIKTRGQQVTLSCSPISGHRSVSWYQQTPGQGLQFLFEYFSETQRNKGNFPGRFSGRQFSNSRSEMNVSTLELGDSALYLCASSLVGLAADTQYFGPGTRLTVL.

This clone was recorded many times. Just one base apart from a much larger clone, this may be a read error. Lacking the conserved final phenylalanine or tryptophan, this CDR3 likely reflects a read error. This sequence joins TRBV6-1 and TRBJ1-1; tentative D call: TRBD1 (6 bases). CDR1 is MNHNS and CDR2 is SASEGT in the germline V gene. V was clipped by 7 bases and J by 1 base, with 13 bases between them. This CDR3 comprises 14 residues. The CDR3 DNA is TGTGCCAGCATTTGGGGAGGGGGGAACACTGAAGCTTTCTCT. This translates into CASIWGGGNTEAFS.